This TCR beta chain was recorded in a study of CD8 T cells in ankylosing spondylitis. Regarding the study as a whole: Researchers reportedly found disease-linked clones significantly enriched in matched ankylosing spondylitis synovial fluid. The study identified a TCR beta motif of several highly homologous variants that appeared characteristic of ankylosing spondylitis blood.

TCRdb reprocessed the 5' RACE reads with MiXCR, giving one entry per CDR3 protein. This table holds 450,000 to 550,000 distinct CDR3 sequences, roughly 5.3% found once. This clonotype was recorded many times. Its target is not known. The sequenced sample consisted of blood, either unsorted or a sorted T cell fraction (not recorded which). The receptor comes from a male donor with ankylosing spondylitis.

The CDR3 is CASNTNRFQETQYF. The CDR3 region has the DNA TGCGCCAGCAACACAAATAGGTTCCAAGAGACCCAGTACTTC. J is TRBJ2-5 and V is TRBV4-3; D gene unclear. CDR3 size: 14 residues. Trimming shortened V by 7 bases and J by 1 base, and 13 bases separated the two germline ends. Germline V gene sequence: CDR1 LGHNA, CDR2 YSLEER.